This TCR beta chain was identified in a study of blood T cell repertoires in COVID-19. Data came from immunoSEQ multiplex PCR; TCRdb stores just in-frame clones and leaves some out. The sample consists of hundreds of thousands of clones, 86% of them appearing once. Germline CDR1 reads SGHRS; CDR2 reads YFSETQ. This CDR3 is built from 16 residues. The V end was cut by 0 bases, the J end by 2 bases, with 14 bases between. This chain links TRBV5-1 with TRBJ2-5; a possible D gene is TRBD2 (6 bases). This receptor was identified in a woman aged 25 to 39 with active or convalescent COVID-19. Sequenced: peripheral blood. CDR3 in amino acids: CASSLVGGEGQETQYF. In nucleotides, the CDR3 is TGCGCCAGCAGCTTGGTTGGCGGGGAAGGGCAAGAGACCCAGTACTTC.